These T cell receptor beta chains were read from a single sample in a study of blood T cell repertoires in COVID-19. The protocol was immunoSEQ multiplex PCR, while the TCRdb copy is restricted to in-frame clones and leaves out a portion. The table lists over 400,000 clones, roughly 88% of them singletons. The sequenced sample consisted of peripheral blood. Source of these receptors: a human donor in a cohort sampled during active COVID-19. Each CDR3 is given with its conserved first and last residue. D genes are given only for firm matches.

CDR3: CASSLDRANYGYTF
D: .
J: TRBJ1-2
V: TRBV11-2

CDR3: CASSPKPDRGRVNEQFF
D: TRBD1
J: TRBJ2-1
V: TRBV5-6

CDR3: CAISATGTANQPQHF
D: TRBD1
J: TRBJ1-5
V: TRBV10-3

CDR3: CASSQRGIYSPLHF
D: .
J: TRBJ1-6
V: TRBV4-3

CDR3: CASSPVAAGGVNEQFF
D: TRBD2
J: TRBJ2-1
V: TRBV18

CDR3: CASSLSRGQRFYGYTF
D: TRBD1
J: TRBJ1-2
V: TRBV27

CDR3: CASSKSPLDRGERGNTEAFF
D: .
J: TRBJ1-1
V: TRBV21-1

CDR3: CASSLAGAGTYEQYF
D: .
J: TRBJ2-7
V: TRBV5-4

CDR3: CASSVGLTYNEQFF
D: .
J: TRBJ2-1
V: TRBV9

CDR3: CASSTTGGNSGANVLTF
D: TRBD1
J: TRBJ2-6
V: TRBV19

CDR3: CAGRPGQGLDQPQHF
D: .
J: TRBJ1-5
V: TRBV10-1

CDR3: CASSSPEKLFF
D: .
J: TRBJ1-4
V: TRBV12-3/TRBV12-4

CDR3: CASSKARRERQPQHF
D: .
J: TRBJ1-5
V: TRBV21-1

CDR3: CASSLGQQNDGYTF
D: .
J: TRBJ1-2
V: TRBV7-2

CDR3: CATSSSRDRGRKDEKLFF
D: TRBD1
J: TRBJ1-4
V: TRBV15

CDR3: CASFLGLVTEAFF
D: .
J: TRBJ1-1
V: TRBV7-9

CDR3: CASSSNGWQGEETQYF
D: .
J: TRBJ2-5
V: TRBV21-1

CDR3: CASRGLSNEKLFF
D: .
J: TRBJ1-4
V: TRBV7-8

CDR3: CASTGSYEQYF
D: .
J: TRBJ2-7
V: TRBV28

CDR3: CAISSGTSNSPLHF
D: .
J: TRBJ1-6
V: TRBV10-3